This is a list of T cell receptor beta chains from one sample in a study of T cell repertoires in cytomegalovirus infection. One entry per CDR3 protein, called by TCRdb with MiXCR from the reads. The sample includes around 550,000 distinct CDR3 sequences, about a quarter of them seen just once. The sample consisted of PBMCs. These receptor sequences come from a human donor in good health (CMV status not recorded). Some clones in this sample may be carry-over from other donors' samples. Both conserved end residues are part of each CDR3. The order of the fields is CDR3 length, D gene, J gene, V gene, clone size, CDR3 DNA, CDR3 protein. A D gene is named only where the DNA matches it firmly. Only part of the rows carry a size: once, few, many, or a class if the clone is expanded.

17 | . | TRBJ2-2 | TRBV7-2 | many | TGTGCCAGCAGCCGGAGAAATATAGCCCCCGACGGCGGGGAGCTGTTTTTT | CASSRRNIAPDGGELFF
17 | TRBD1 | TRBJ1-2 | TRBV12-3/TRBV12-4 | few | TGTGCCAGCAGTCCCGGACAGGGGCGGCAAAGTAACTATGGCTACACCTTC | CASSPGQGRQSNYGYTF
15 | TRBD1 | TRBJ2-1 | TRBV7-8 | few | TGTGCCAGCAGCCCGCGACAGGGGGCAGGGGATGAGCAGTTCTTC | CASSPRQGAGDEQFF
16 | TRBD1 | TRBJ1-1 | TRBV7-2 | . | TGTGCCAGCAGCTCTGGACAGGGCCGGGCAACACCTGAAGCTTTCTTT | CASSSGQGRATPEAFF
18 | . | TRBJ2-3 | TRBV29-1 | . | TGCAGCGCGAACTCTGACCCAGTAACATCAGTCGACACAGATACGCAGTATTTT | CSANSDPVTSVDTDTQYF
15 | . | TRBJ1-5 | TRBV7-2 | many | TGTGCCAGCAGCTTAGAGGGGCCGCTCAATCAGCCCCAGCATTTT | CASSLEGPLNQPQHF
15 | TRBD1 | TRBJ1-2 | TRBV5-4 | many | TGTGCCAGCAGCCCAAGGACAGGGTGGAACTATGGCTACACCTTC | CASSPRTGWNYGYTF
12 | . | TRBJ2-1 | TRBV7-9 | . | TGTGCCGCTACCAGGGGGGGTAATGAGCAGTTCTTC | CAATRGGNEQFF
15 | . | TRBJ2-1 | TRBV6-2/TRBV6-3 | many | TGTGCCAGCAGTTACTCTGGAACTAGCTACAATGAGCAGTTCTTC | CASSYSGTSYNEQFF
12 | TRBD1 | TRBJ1-1 | TRBV6-6 | . | TGTGCCGCCACAGGGGGGAACACTGAAGCTTTCTTT | CAATGGNTEAFF
15 | . | TRBJ1-2 | TRBV5-1 | . | TGCGCCAGCAGCGTGGGGACCCGGGAAACCTATGGCTACACCTTC | CASSVGTRETYGYTF
15 | . | TRBJ2-7 | TRBV29-1 | few | TGCAGCGCCGTAACACCCCATGGGTTATCCTACGAGCAGTACTTC | CSAVTPHGLSYEQYF
16 | . | TRBJ1-4 | TRBV7-6 | many | TGTGCCAGCAGCTCCCGTACAGGGTCAACTAATGAAAAACAGTTTTTT | CASSSRTGSTNEKQFF
18 | TRBD2 | TRBJ2-3 | TRBV27 | few | TGTGCCAGCAGTGCCCGGACTAGCGGGCTTGGGGTGACAGATACGCAGTATTTT | CASSARTSGLGVTDTQYF
15 | . | TRBJ2-7 | TRBV5-5 | few | TGTGCCAGCAGCTTGGCCCTGGGTGCAGTCTACGAGCAGTACTTC | CASSLALGAVYEQYF
17 | TRBD2 | TRBJ2-5 | TRBV5-6 | . | TGTGCCAGCAGCCAGGGACTAGCGTTTCCTTACCAAGAGACCCAGTACTTC | CASSQGLAFPYQETQYF
17 | TRBD2 | TRBJ2-1 | TRBV7-2 | many | TGTGCCAGCAGCTTACGCGGGAGGCCCACTCTCGGGAATGAGCAGTTCTTC | CASSLRGRPTLGNEQFF
13 | . | TRBJ1-5 | TRBV6-2/TRBV6-3 | . | TGTGCCAGCAGTTTGACTGGGACCTACGTTCAGCATTTT | CASSLTGTYVQHF
14 | TRBD1 | TRBJ1-1 | TRBV12-3/TRBV12-4 | few | TGTGCCAGCAGTTTTGACAGGGGGCTAAATGAAGCTTTCTTT | CASSFDRGLNEAFF
14 | . | TRBJ1-1 | TRBV19 | . | TGTGCCAGTAGTATGCAGCAGGTGAACACTGAAGCTTTCTTT | CASSMQQVNTEAFF
19 | . | TRBJ2-3 | TRBV20-1 | . | TGCAGTGCTAGAGAGCTCACTAGCTACACCGTGGGCTACACAGATACGCAGTATTTT | CSARELTSYTVGYTDTQYF
13 | . | TRBJ1-1 | TRBV12-3/TRBV12-4 | few | TGTGCCAGCAGATATCAGGGTAGAACTGAAGCTTTCTTT | CASRYQGRTEAFF
15 | TRBD2 | TRBJ2-7 | TRBV7-8 | many | TGTGCCAGCAGCGTCGGGACTAGCGGTTCCTACGAGCAGTACTTC | CASSVGTSGSYEQYF
14 | . | TRBJ1-1 | TRBV12-3/TRBV12-4 | few | TGTGCCAGCAGCACACAGAGACCTAACACTGAAGCTTTCTTT | CASSTQRPNTEAFF
16 | TRBD2 | TRBJ2-7 | TRBV28 | . | TGTGCCAGCAGTGGGGGGACTAGCGGGACATACTACGAGCAGTACTTC | CASSGGTSGTYYEQYF
14 | . | TRBJ1-2 | TRBV6-2/TRBV6-3 | few | TGTGCCACCAAACGAGGTTCGGGTATTGATGGCTACACCTTC | CATKRGSGIDGYTF
16 | TRBD2 | TRBJ2-7 | TRBV6-5 | few | TGTGCCAGCAGTTACTCGTTAGCGGGGACGACCTACGAGCAGTACTTC | CASSYSLAGTTYEQYF
16 | TRBD1 | TRBJ1-2 | TRBV12-3/TRBV12-4 | few | TGTGCCAGCAGTTTCCCCTCCGGGACAGGGTCGATCGGCTACACCTTC | CASSFPSGTGSIGYTF
12 | . | TRBJ2-5 | TRBV10-3 | few | TGTGCCATCAGTGAGTCGACAGAGACCCAGTACTTC | CAISESTETQYF
16 | . | TRBJ2-7 | TRBV6-5 | few | TGTGCCAGCAGTTACATGGAACAGGGAAGGGGCTACGAGCAGTACTTC | CASSYMEQGRGYEQYF
15 | TRBD1 | TRBJ2-5 | TRBV7-2 | . | TGTGCCAGCAGCTTGACAGGGCGTGACCTAGGGACCCAGTACTTC | CASSLTGRDLGTQYF
16 | . | TRBJ1-1 | TRBV4-1 | . | TGCGCCAGCAGCCAGGCCCCGGGACACCCGAACACTGAAGCTTTCTTT | CASSQAPGHPNTEAFF
17 | TRBD1 | TRBJ1-2 | TRBV7-9 | few | TGTGCCAGCAGCTCGACAGGGAAGGGCTTCCATAACTATGGCTACACCTTC | CASSSTGKGFHNYGYTF
14 | . | TRBJ2-1 | TRBV29-1 | few | TGCAGCGCGGCGACGGCTAGGAGGTTCGGTGAGCAGTTCTTC | CSAATARRFGEQFF
13 | . | TRBJ2-5 | TRBV29-1 | . | TGCAGCGCTGTTTTAGCGGTCCTGGCGTCCCAGTACTTC | CSAVLAVLASQYF
14 | . | TRBJ1-4 | TRBV7-2 | many | TGTGCCAGCAGCTTAGGGCAGGGGAATGAAAAACTGTTTTTT | CASSLGQGNEKLFF
16 | . | TRBJ1-1 | TRBV7-2 | many | TGTGCCAGCAGCTTAAGGGTTCGGGGCTCCACGGATGAAGCTTTCTTT | CASSLRVRGSTDEAFF
12 | . | TRBJ2-7 | TRBV6-2/TRBV6-3 | . | TGTGCCATAGCGACATACACCTACGAGCAGTACTTC | CAIATYTYEQYF
15 | . | TRBJ1-2 | TRBV7-3 | . | TGTGCCAGCAGCTTAAATCCGGACAGTTCATATGGCTACACCTTC | CASSLNPDSSYGYTF
15 | TRBD1 | TRBJ2-7 | TRBV6-2/TRBV6-3 | few | TGTGCCAGCAGCCCCAGGGGGACACATTCCTACGAGCAGTACTTC | CASSPRGTHSYEQYF
16 | TRBD1 | TRBJ2-7 | TRBV7-6 | many | TGTGCCAGCAGCTTTGAAACGGGACAGGGTTCCTACGAGCAGTACTTC | CASSFETGQGSYEQYF
13 | . | TRBJ2-2 | TRBV15 | few | TGTGCCACCAGAATCGGCCAATACGGGGAGCTGTTTTTT | CATRIGQYGELFF
16 | . | TRBJ2-2 | TRBV14 | many | TGTGCCAGCAGCCAAGATCCCGCAGGGCGGTCCGGGGAGCTGTTTTTT | CASSQDPAGRSGELFF
13 | . | TRBJ1-1 | TRBV19 | . | TGTGCCAGTAGCCTGGGACTTGAGACTGAAGCTTTCTTT | CASSLGLETEAFF
13 | . | TRBJ1-6 | TRBV10-3 | . | TGTGCCGCGAAGGAGGTGTTTAATTCACCCCTCCACTTT | CAAKEVFNSPLHF